This is a list of T cell receptor beta chains from one sample in a study of regulatory T cells in long-lasting Graves disease. Each CDR3 protein gets one entry after TCRdb re-called the multiplex PCR reads with MiXCR. Of roughly 420,000 distinct CDR3 sequences listed, approximately 16% are singletons. This same sample was also taken into another study, of T cells in Graves' hyperthyroidism and ophthalmopathy.

This sample comprised peripheral blood mononuclear cells (PBMCs), obtained at new diagnosis, from a patient treated with antithyroid drugs. Receptors were obtained from a woman aged 25 to 45 with Graves disease. Both conserved end residues are part of each CDR3. A D gene is named only where the DNA matches it firmly. Where a row states a size, it is once, few, many or the class of an expanded clone; other rows omit it.

D,V,size,J,DNA,CDR3
TRBD2,TRBV6-2/TRBV6-3,few,TRBJ2-1,TGTGCCAGCAGGAAGGGACTAGCGGGAGTGTATGAGCAGTTCTTC,CASRKGLAGVYEQFF
TRBD1,TRBV5-5,.,TRBJ1-1,TGTGCCAGCAGCCCTACAGGGGGTCGTTTTATGAACACTGAAGCTTTCTTT,CASSPTGGRFMNTEAFF
.,TRBV28,.,TRBJ2-7,TGTGCCAGCTCGTGGACTTCGCCGAGCTCCTACGAGCAGTACTTC,CASSWTSPSSYEQYF
TRBD2,TRBV5-1,many,TRBJ2-5,TGCGCCAGCAGCTCGCGTGAGCCGGGACTAGTCGAAGAGACCCAGTACTTC,CASSSREPGLVEETQYF
TRBD1,TRBV5-1,few,TRBJ1-1,TGCGCCAGCAGCTTGCTCCAGGGGGTTCACACTGAAGCTTTCTTT,CASSLLQGVHTEAFF
TRBD1,TRBV29-1,.,TRBJ1-1,TGCAGCGTCCCGGGACAGGGGGCTATCGACACTGAAGCTTTCTTT,CSVPGQGAIDTEAFF
TRBD2,TRBV28,.,TRBJ2-1,TGTGCCAGCAGTTTATTTGTGACTAGCGGGATCTACAATGAGCAGTTCTTC,CASSLFVTSGIYNEQFF
.,TRBV3-1,many,TRBJ2-7,TGTGCCAGCAGCCAAGATTCAACGGCGTTCTCCTACGAGCAGTACTTC,CASSQDSTAFSYEQYF
.,TRBV10-3,many,TRBJ1-1,TGTGCCATCAGTGAGCGGGGCGGGGGGAGCACTGAAGCTTTCTTT,CAISERGGGSTEAFF
TRBD1,TRBV10-3,few,TRBJ1-2,TGTGCCATCAGGAAACAGGGGGACGTTGACTATGGCTACACCTTC,CAIRKQGDVDYGYTF
TRBD1,TRBV4-1,.,TRBJ2-7,TGCGCCAGCAGCCAAGCGGGACAGGCCTTGCGCGAGCAGTACTTC,CASSQAGQALREQYF
.,TRBV20-1,few,TRBJ1-2,TGCAGTGCCAGAGCGGTTAACTATGGCTACACCTTC,CSARAVNYGYTF
TRBD1,TRBV18,many,TRBJ2-7,TGTGCCAGCTCCCCCGGGACAGGGAACTACGAGCAGTACTTC,CASSPGTGNYEQYF
TRBD1,TRBV20-1,.,TRBJ1-5,TGCAGTGCTAGACAAGACAGGGGTCTGCCCCAGCATTTT,CSARQDRGLPQHF
TRBD2,TRBV6-1,many,TRBJ2-1,TGTGCCAGCAGCTTCATCGGGAGGTCCAATGAGCAGTTCTTC,CASSFIGRSNEQFF
TRBD1,TRBV6-1,.,TRBJ1-2,TGTGCCAGCAACCGACAGGGGGTCAATGGCTACACCTTC,CASNRQGVNGYTF
TRBD2,TRBV20-1,many,TRBJ2-7,TGCAGTGCTAGAGACCCGGGACTAGCAGACTACGAGCAGTACTTC,CSARDPGLADYEQYF
TRBD1,TRBV7-9,many,TRBJ1-1,TGTGCCAGCAGCTTAGTTACCGGGACAGGGGGCACTGAAGCTTTCTTT,CASSLVTGTGGTEAFF
.,TRBV6-2/TRBV6-3,many,TRBJ2-2,TGTGCCAGCAGTTACTCGAGCCAGATTACGGACACCGGGGAGCTGTTTTTT,CASSYSSQITDTGELFF
.,TRBV18,.,TRBJ2-7,TGTGCCAGCTCACCACCCCGGGCTAGTAACGAGCAGTACTTC,CASSPPRASNEQYF
.,TRBV19,few,TRBJ2-1,TGTGCCAGTAGTATGGGGCTAGGCAATGAGCAGTTCTTC,CASSMGLGNEQFF
.,TRBV13,many,TRBJ2-1,TGTGCCAGCAGCTTATCACTAGCCGCGAATGAGCAGTTCTTC,CASSLSLAANEQFF
TRBD2,TRBV19,few,TRBJ2-1,TGTGCCAGTAGTATAGATCGTTCGGGAGGCCGTAATGAGCAGTTCTTC,CASSIDRSGGRNEQFF
.,TRBV20-1,many,TRBJ2-7,TGCAGTGCTAGAGAGAACTCCTACGAGCAGTACTTC,CSARENSYEQYF
.,TRBV28,many,TRBJ2-7,TGTGCCAGCAGTTTCATTGAGTACGAGCAGTACTTC,CASSFIEYEQYF
.,TRBV7-9,many,TRBJ1-5,TGTGCCAGCAGCTTAGTGGCCGATAGCAATCAGCCCCAGCATTTT,CASSLVADSNQPQHF
.,TRBV28,many,TRBJ2-5,TGTGCCAGCAGTTTAATTTCCCCCTACCAAGAGACCCAGTACTTC,CASSLISPYQETQYF
.,TRBV12-3/TRBV12-4,once,TRBJ2-3,TGTGCCAGCACCTCCTTGACAGCTAGCACAGATACGCAGTATTTT,CASTSLTASTDTQYF
.,TRBV27,many,TRBJ1-1,TGTGCCAGCAGTTCTTCAGGAGAAGCTTTCTTT,CASSSSGEAFF
.,TRBV7-9,many,TRBJ2-1,TGTGCCAGCAGCTTTGTCGTAGCGAACTACAATGAGCAGTTCTTC,CASSFVVANYNEQFF
TRBD2,TRBV24-1,many,TRBJ2-1,TGTGCCACCAGTGACCCGGGACTAGCGGGAGTTAATGAGCAGTTCTTC,CATSDPGLAGVNEQFF
.,TRBV19,.,TRBJ1-1,TGTGCCAGTAGGGTATTGGGCTTCGACACTGAAGCTTTCTTT,CASRVLGFDTEAFF
TRBD2,TRBV29-1,few,TRBJ2-7,TGCAGCGTTGGGCGACTAGCGGGAGGGGGGGAGCAGTACTTC,CSVGRLAGGGEQYF
.,TRBV6-1,many,TRBJ1-1,TGTGCCTCATATCGTCGAGGGTCCTCTGAAGCTTTCTTT,CASYRRGSSEAFF
TRBD1,TRBV19,few,TRBJ2-2,TGTGCCAGTAGTACCCGACAGGGGAACACCGGGGAGCTGTTTTTT,CASSTRQGNTGELFF
TRBD2,TRBV5-1,many,TRBJ2-7,TGTGCCAGCAGCCTGGGACTAGCGGGAGTCGAGCAGTACTTC,CASSLGLAGVEQYF
TRBD1,TRBV12-3/TRBV12-4,.,TRBJ1-4,TGTGCCAGCAGAAAGACAGGGACTTATGAAAAACTGTTTTTT,CASRKTGTYEKLFF
TRBD1,TRBV12-3/TRBV12-4,many,TRBJ2-7,TGTGCCAGCAGCACCGGGACAGGGGCTTACGAGCAGTACTTC,CASSTGTGAYEQYF
.,TRBV7-9,many,TRBJ1-2,TGTGCCAGCAGCTTAGGGACGAATGGCTACACCTTC,CASSLGTNGYTF
TRBD1,TRBV7-9,many,TRBJ1-2,TGTGCCAGCAGCCAAACAGGGGAGGGTGGCTACACCTTC,CASSQTGEGGYTF
.,TRBV7-9,many,TRBJ1-2,TGTGCCAGCAGCTTAGATGGGGGAGGAGGCTACACCTTC,CASSLDGGGGYTF
TRBD2,TRBV29-1,few,TRBJ2-1,TGCAGCGGCGGGAGTTACAGTGAGCAGTTCTTC,CSGGSYSEQFF
.,TRBV4-3,few,TRBJ2-1,TGCGCCAGCAGCCAGGGACTGCACAATGAGCAGTTCTTC,CASSQGLHNEQFF
TRBD1,TRBV7-2,many,TRBJ2-7,TGTGCCAGCAGCTTAGCGATAGGGACAGGGGTTCCCTACGAGCAGTACTTC,CASSLAIGTGVPYEQYF
.,TRBV10-3,many,TRBJ1-5,TGTGCCATCAGTGTCGAGGAGGGAGACAATCAGCCCCAGCATTTT,CAISVEEGDNQPQHF
TRBD1,TRBV29-1,few,TRBJ1-5,TGCAGCGCTAAACAGGGGAACAATCAGCCCCAGCATTTT,CSAKQGNNQPQHF
.,TRBV12-3/TRBV12-4,.,TRBJ2-1,TGTGCCAGCAGTCCTGACTCGGCGGGGATCAATGAGCAGTTCTTC,CASSPDSAGINEQFF
TRBD2,TRBV20-1,many,TRBJ2-1,TGCAGTGCCCAGACTAGCGGGAGAGGCAATGAGCAGTTCTTC,CSAQTSGRGNEQFF
.,TRBV18,many,TRBJ2-7,TGTGCCAGCTCACTGCCCGATGGGGTCCACGAGCAGTACTTC,CASSLPDGVHEQYF
TRBD1,TRBV30,many,TRBJ2-2,TGTGCCTCGAACATGGGACAGGGGTACGGGGAGCTGTTTTTT,CASNMGQGYGELFF
.,TRBV6-1,many,TRBJ2-1,TGTGCCACCGCCCAAGAGGAGAATTACTCCTACAATGAGCAGTTCTTC,CATAQEENYSYNEQFF
.,TRBV20-1,many,TRBJ2-1,TGCAGTGCTAGGTGGACTATCGCCCCCAATGAGCAGTTCTTC,CSARWTIAPNEQFF
.,TRBV5-1,many,TRBJ2-2,TGCGCCAGCAGTCATATGACGGACACCGGGGAGCTGTTTTTT,CASSHMTDTGELFF